This T cell receptor (beta chain) was observed in a study of blood T cell repertoires in COVID-19. Across the study: Some COVID-19 samples were acute and others convalescent; all came from the United States, Italy and Spain. T cells, B-cell-depleted T cells, or PBMCs supplied cDNA or gDNA.

Germline loops: CDR1 SEHNR, CDR2 FQNEAQ (reference sequence). V was clipped by 5 bases and J by 8 bases; unmatched bases: 9. This CDR3 spans 14 amino acids. The authors' processing: Amplification from reference gene primers served as the basis for estimated nucleated cell counts. TCRdb keeps only in-frame clones here, not all; method: immunoSEQ multiplex PCR. V, J and clone size are those of that table, while D and trimming were read from the DNA. The repertoire consists of 91,000 or so clones, with 86% occurring once and the leading ten covering approximately 12%. This receptor was taken from a woman in her fifties or sixties in a cohort sampled during active or convalescent COVID-19. Sequencing input: peripheral blood. The rearrangement uses TRBV7-9 and TRBJ1-2; 9 bases align to TRBD1. As DNA, the CDR3 is TGTGCCAGCAGCCTAGGACAGGGGACTGTGGGCTACACCTTC. Translating gives CASSLGQGTVGYTF.